These 22 T cell receptor beta chains share one sample of origin, sequenced in a study of T cell therapy after organ transplantation. Only in-frame clones appear in the TCRdb table, and some are missing; sequencing was by immunoSEQ multiplex PCR. The sample has 44,000 or so clones, approximately 94% seen once. The antigens of these receptors remain unknown. Sequenced material: CD8+ T cells from blood, taken before autologous CMV-specific T cell therapy. Source of these receptors: a human patient who had received a solid organ transplant and had CMV disease.

This clone has only a few counts. The chain is built from TRBV27 and TRBJ1-4; maybe TRBD1 (5 bases). The CDR3 has 13 amino acids. In germline, CDR1 is MNHEY, CDR2 SMNVEV (reference sequence). Between the trimmed V and J ends, which lost 8 bases and 3 bases, there was a span of 10 bases. The CDR3 sequence is CASRAGSNEKLFF. The CDR3 coding sequence is TGTGCCAGCCGTGCAGGGTCTAATGAAAAACTGTTTTTT. Filled out from reference TRBV27 and TRBJ1-4, the complete variable domain reads EAQVTQNPRYLITVTGKKLTVTCSQNMNHEYMSWYRQDPGLGLRQIYYSMNVEVTDKGDVPEGYKVSRKEKRNFPLILESPSPNQTSLYFCASRAGSNEKLFFGSGTQLSVL.

The chain couples TRBV4-3 to TRBJ1-6; 8 bases are a match to TRBD1. After removal of 3 bases from V and 9 bases from J, the junction contained 10 bases not matched to a gene. Germline V gene data show CDR1 as LGHNA and CDR2 as YSLEER. The CDR3 length is 16 residues. CDR3 loop: CASSQTIGQGGSPLHF. DNA for the CDR3: TGCGCCAGCAGCCAGACGATAGGACAGGGTGGTTCACCCCTCCACTTT.

This chain joins TRBV7-9 and TRBJ1-2, with D tentatively TRBD1 (6 bases). Germline loops: CDR1 SEHNR, CDR2 FQNEAQ (reference sequence). The CDR3 sequence is 12 residues long. V was cut by 4 bases and J by 8 bases, with 11 bases left in between. The CDR3 spells CASSSQGNGYTF. The CDR3 nucleotides are TGTGCCAGCAGCTCGCAGGGGAACGGCTACACCTTC.

Remarks on this clone: The same CDR3 is also encoded by other DNA sequences in this sample. The rearrangement uses TRBV6-5 and TRBJ1-1; no clear D. Germline assignment: CDR1 MNHEY and CDR2 SVGAGI. There are 12 residues in the CDR3. Trimming pared 2 bases from V and 4 bases from J, leaving 5 bases between. The DNA of the CDR3 is TGTGCCAGCAGTTACGGCGGCACTGAAGCTTTCTTT. Protein: CASSYGGTEAFF.

The V and J genes are TRBV30 and TRBJ2-1; 14 bases agree with TRBD2. The CDR3 is 14 amino acids. The germline V gene has CDR1 GTSNPN and CDR2 SVGIG (reference sequence). With V trimmed by 2 bases and J by 8 bases, 2 bases remained unmatched. The DNA of the CDR3 is TGTGCCTGGAGTTTGGGACTAGCGGGGGATGAGCAGTTCTTC. Encoded protein: CAWSLGLAGDEQFF.

This chain connects TRBV6-4 to TRBJ2-2, with D hard to call. Germline CDR1 and CDR2: MRHNA and SNTAGT. Trimming removed 3 bases at V and 2 bases at J, with 4 bases between. The CDR3 runs 13 residues. CDR3 bases: TGTGCCAGCAGTGAGACTAACACCGGGGAGCTGTTTTTT. Protein sequence: CASSETNTGELFF.

The chain recombines TRBV6-5 with TRBJ2-7; TRBD2 aligns across 9 bases. The CDR3 has 13 residues. V trimming: 8 bases; J trimming: 2 bases; junction bases outside the gene matches: 4. Germline CDR1 and CDR2: MNHEY and SVGAGI. The CDR3 bases are TGTGCCAGCGAGGCTAGCGGGACCTACGAGCAGTACTTC. Translated: CASEASGTYEQYF.

The chain is built from TRBV5-6 and TRBJ1-1; a possible D gene is TRBD1 (5 bases). The CDR3 covers 15 residues. Germline V CDR1 and CDR2: SGHDT, YYEEEE. The V end was cut by 2 bases, the J end by 1 base, with 12 bases between. CDR3 coding DNA: TGTGCCAGCAGCTTTTTGGACGGGGGGAACACTGAAGCTTTCTTT. It codes for CASSFLDGGNTEAFF.

This chain connects TRBV5-1 to TRBJ2-1, with TRBD2 matching 11 bases. The trim removed 2 bases at V and 8 bases at J, leaving 6 bases unmatched. From germline, CDR1 is SGHRS and CDR2 YFSETQ. This CDR3 is built from 15 residues. CDR3 amino acids: CASSLGTSGSDEQFF. The CDR3 nucleotides read TGCGCCAGCAGCTTAGGCACTAGCGGGAGCGATGAGCAGTTCTTC.

The chain is built from TRBV10-1 and TRBJ2-7, with 7 bases lining up with TRBD1. CDR3 length equals 17 residues. Germline V gives CDR1 WNHNN, CDR2 SYGVQD (reference sequence). J was trimmed by 0 bases and V by 3 bases; bases with no gene match: 11. The CDR3 DNA reads TGCGCCAGCAGTGAACTGGTGGGACAGATCGGCTCCTACGAGCAGTACTTC. Translated, it gives CASSELVGQIGSYEQYF.

Only one count was recorded for this clone. The genes are TRBV4-3 and TRBJ1-3; 8 bases are shared with TRBD1. The V segment lost 0 bases and the J segment 4 bases; nucleotides outside the gene matches: 20. This CDR3 is built from 21 residues. Germline V lookup: CDR1 LGHNA, CDR2 YSLEER. The CDR3 reads CASSQDLSGGERKFMGNTIYF. In DNA form, the CDR3 reads TGCGCCAGCAGCCAAGATCTCTCAGGGGGCGAACGAAAGTTTATGGGAAACACCATATATTTT.

The genes are TRBV5-1 and TRBJ2-7; 8 nucleotides align to TRBD2. Trimming took 3 bases from V and 4 from J; bases not matched to a gene: 12. Germline assignment: CDR1 SGHRS and CDR2 YFSETQ. The CDR3 covers 16 residues. Here the CDR3 reads CASSSLADQGEYEQYF. In DNA, the CDR3 is TGCGCCAGCAGCTCACTAGCGGACCAAGGGGAATACGAGCAGTACTTC. The full variable domain, its missing parts supplied by reference TRBV5-1 and TRBJ2-7, is KAGVTQTPRYLIKTRGQQVTLSCSPISGHRSVSWYQQTPGQGLQFLFEYFSETQRNKGNFPGRFSGRQFSNSRSEMNVSTLELGDSALYLCASSSLADQGEYEQYFGPGTRLTVT.

V usage is TRBV2 and J usage is TRBJ2-5; 8 positions match TRBD2. Looked up from germline, CDR1 is SNHLY and CDR2 is FYNNEI. The J segment lost 5 bases and the V segment lost 8 bases, leaving 7 bases of the junction unmatched. The CDR3 length is 13 residues. CDR3 protein: CASSAGGKETQYF. Written as DNA, the CDR3 is TGTGCCAGCTCGGCGGGGGGCAAGGAGACCCAGTACTTC.

For this clone: The germline gene is not matched at one end of the junction; a read error may be the cause. The chain joins TRBV29-1 to TRBJ2-3, with D uncertain. Germline loops: CDR1 SQVTM, CDR2 ANQGSEA. CDR3 size: 11 residues. This chain's CDR3 is CSALRPDSQYF. CDR3 in DNA: TGCAGCGCCTTAAGGCCAGATTCGCAGTATTTT.

The chain uses TRBV5-1 and TRBJ2-7; TRBD1 matches at 9 bases. The V segment lost 4 bases and the J segment 6 bases; nucleotides outside the gene matches: 11. CDR3 size: 15 residues. Germline CDR1 and CDR2: SGHRS and YFSETQ. DNA for the CDR3: TGCGCCAGCAGCCCACTGAAACAGGGGGCTGGCGAGCAGTACTTC. Its translation: CASSPLKQGAGEQYF.

The CDR3 loop is CASSVVEIPTDTQYF. Here the CDR3 DNA reads TGTGCCAGCAGCGTAGTCGAGATTCCCACAGATACGCAGTATTTT. This sequence joins TRBV9 and TRBJ2-3; no firm D call. The CDR3 runs 15 residues. Germline-derived CDR1 and CDR2 are SGDLS and YYNGEE. V lost 0 bases, J lost 2 bases, and 10 bases lay in between.

This chain links TRBV7-9 with TRBJ1-1, with D perhaps TRBD1 (5 bases). The CDR3 is made up of 17 amino acids. Per the germline V gene, CDR1 is SEHNR and CDR2 is FQNEAQ (reference sequence). Trimming cost V 5 bases and J 0 bases, with 19 bases left between them. The CDR3 spells CASSLLGGNSMNTEAFF. The CDR3 bases are TGTGCCAGCAGCCTTCTTGGGGGAAACTCCATGAACACTGAAGCTTTCTTT.

This chain connects TRBV7-9 to TRBJ1-1; 7 bases match TRBD1. V was pared by 5 bases and J by 1 base, with 7 bases of the junction left unmatched. CDR1 is SEHNR and CDR2 is FQNEAQ in the germline V gene (reference sequence). This CDR3 spans 15 amino acids. The chain's CDR3 is CASSQQGYRNTEAFF. CDR3 sequence (DNA): TGTGCCAGCAGCCAACAGGGGTATAGGAACACTGAAGCTTTCTTT.

J is TRBJ2-1 and V is TRBV27; D gene uncertain. CDR1 and CDR2 (germline): MNHEY, SMNVEV (reference sequence). Deletions cut 5 bases from V and 7 bases from J, with 9 bases between. The CDR3 runs 12 residues. Here the CDR3 DNA reads TGTGCCAGCAGTCTCTTAGGGAATGAGCAGTTCTTC. This codes for CASSLLGNEQFF.

The chain links TRBV5-4 to TRBJ2-3; 12 bases match TRBD2. V was pared by 0 bases and J by 4 bases, with 12 bases of the junction left unmatched. The germline gives CDR1 SGHNT, CDR2 YYREEE (reference sequence). This CDR3 has 19 residues. The CDR3 protein is CASSLEFLASGRAADTQYF. The CDR3 coding sequence is TGTGCCAGCAGCTTGGAGTTTTTGGCTAGCGGGAGGGCAGCAGATACGCAGTATTTT.

The chain carries TRBV30 and TRBJ1-3, with D perhaps TRBD1 (5 bases). CDR3 size: 15 residues. Deletions cut 3 bases from V and 5 bases from J, with 17 bases between. CDR1 is GTSNPN, CDR2 SVGIG, per germline (reference sequence). The CDR3 region is CAWRDWDGSRNTIYF. The CDR3 nucleotides read TGTGCCTGGAGGGACTGGGACGGATCCAGAAACACCATATATTTT.

The rearrangement uses TRBV18 and TRBJ2-1; 9 bases line up with TRBD1. This CDR3 spans 15 amino acids. V lost 8 bases and J lost 7; bases outside the gene matches: 12. Germline values: CDR1 KGHSH, CDR2 LQKENI. CDR3 nucleotide sequence: TGTGCCAGCCCCAGGACAGGGGATACCCCTAATGAGCAGTTCTTC. Translation gives CASPRTGDTPNEQFF.